Shown below are 20 T cell receptor beta chains from a single sample sequenced in a study of T cells after yellow fever vaccination. TCRdb re-derived calls from the 5' RACE reads in MiXCR, one entry per CDR3 protein. The sample records roughly 150,000 distinct CDR3 sequences, almost 7% being singletons. Sequenced material: CD4+ T cells sorted from PBMCs, taken less than 6 days after the first yellow fever vaccination. These receptor sequences come from a man between 18 and 35 years old who received the YFV17D yellow fever vaccine.

There are many counts of this clonotype. The rearrangement joins TRBV7-6 to TRBJ2-7; D is unclear. This CDR3 has 14 amino acids. Germline CDR1 SGHVS, CDR2 FNYEAQ. The germline V and J ends were trimmed by 0 bases and 0 bases, with 6 bases remaining between them. Written as DNA, the CDR3 is TGTGCCAGCAGCTTAGCGGTTAGCTCCTACGAGCAGTACTTC. As protein: CASSLAVSSYEQYF.

The sample holds many counts of this clonotype. The J gene is TRBJ2-1, the V gene TRBV5-6; 9 nucleotides agree with TRBD1. CDR1 and CDR2 (germline): SGHDT, YYEEEE. This CDR3 comprises 16 residues. V was clipped by 3 bases and J by 2 bases; unmatched bases: 6. The CDR3 loop reads CASSSTGGVTYNEQFF. The CDR3, as DNA: TGTGCCAGCAGCTCGACAGGGGGAGTTACCTACAATGAGCAGTTCTTC.

The chain recombines TRBV2 with TRBJ2-5; D unclear. Trimming stripped 7 bases from V and 4 bases from J, with 7 bases between. The CDR3 consists of 11 residues. Germline V gene data show CDR1 as SNHLY and CDR2 as FYNNEI. CDR3 DNA: TGTGCCAGCACACAGTTAGAGACCCAGTACTTC. This encodes CASTQLETQYF.

This clonotype came up many times. J is TRBJ1-2 and V is TRBV11-1, with D possibly being TRBD1 (6 bases). Trimming removed 5 bases at V and 7 bases at J, with 29 bases between. The V gene's germline CDR1 is SGHAT and CDR2 FQDESV (reference sequence). The CDR3 runs to 18 residues. DNA for the CDR3: TGTGCCAGCAGCAGCTTTTTAGGGGGGGGACCGTACTTGTCTGGCTACACCTTC. Residues: CASSSFLGGGPYLSGYTF.

The chain is built from TRBV5-6 and TRBJ2-5; the D is unclear. The CDR3 runs to 14 residues. V was clipped by 2 bases and J by 2 bases, with 10 bases between them. Germline CDR1 and CDR2: SGHDT and YYEEEE. CDR3 bases: TGTGCCAGCAGCTTCGGGTTATTACAAGAGACCCAGTACTTC. Protein: CASSFGLLQETQYF.

J is TRBJ2-7 and V is TRBV12-3 or TRBV12-4, with D possibly matching TRBD2 (5 bases). The V end lost 3 bases, the J end lost 6 bases, and 18 bases lay between the germline ends. The CDR3 has 15 amino acids. CDR3 amino acids: CASSFLPGTLGEQYF. The CDR3 DNA sequence: TGTGCCAGCAGTTTTCTACCGGGAACATTGGGCGAGCAGTACTTC.

The chain carries TRBV6-5 and TRBJ2-1; no definite D call. Germline V gene data show CDR1 as MNHEY and CDR2 as SVGAGI. V was trimmed by 0 bases and J by 0 bases, leaving 6 bases between them. CDR3 length: 15 residues. The CDR3 DNA follows: TGTGCCAGCAGTTACTCGATCAGCTCCTACAATGAGCAGTTCTTC. It codes for CASSYSISSYNEQFF.

The CDR3, as DNA: TGCAGTGCTAGAACGACTATCGGCGGCAATGAGCAGTTCTTC. It yields the protein CSARTTIGGNEQFF. The gene calls are TRBV20-1 and TRBJ2-1; tentative D call: TRBD2 (5 bases). The CDR3 spans 14 residues. Trimming removed 2 bases at V and 6 bases at J, with 14 bases between. Germline CDR1 DFQATT, CDR2 SNEGSKA (reference sequence).

This clonotype has at least ten counts. The V gene is TRBV20-1, the J gene TRBJ2-1, with 11 bases identical to TRBD1. Germline values: CDR1 DFQATT, CDR2 SNEGSKA (reference sequence). The CDR3 contains 15 residues. Trimming removed 5 bases from V and 5 bases from J; junction bases left unmatched: 8. The CDR3 spells CSAPLRDRGNNEQFF. The CDR3, as DNA: TGCAGTGCTCCACTCCGGGACAGGGGGAACAATGAGCAGTTCTTC.

The chain's CDR3 is CASSYRQGKGETQYF. The CDR3 region has the DNA TGTGCCAGCAGTTACCGACAGGGCAAGGGAGAGACCCAGTACTTC. The chain uses TRBV6-5 and TRBJ2-5, with 7 bases that match TRBD1. The CDR3 runs 15 residues. Germline V gene lookup returns CDR1 MNHEY and CDR2 SVGAGI. The junction had 7 bases not matched to a gene; V was cut back by 2 bases and J by 4 bases.

The table lists this clonotype with many counts. This chain uses TRBV28 with TRBJ1-2, with TRBD1 matching over 10 bases. After removal of 2 bases from V and 8 bases from J, the junction contained 5 bases not matched to a gene. Per germline, CDR1 MDHEN and CDR2 SYDVKM. The CDR3 covers 14 residues. CDR3 in amino acids: CASSLETGGFGYTF. The CDR3 DNA reads as TGTGCCAGCAGTTTAGAGACAGGGGGCTTCGGCTACACCTTC.

This clonotype has ten or more counts. This chain joins TRBV7-2 and TRBJ2-1, with 13 bases fitting TRBD2. V lost 4 bases to trimming and J lost 6 bases; unmatched junction nucleotides: 6. The germline V gene encodes CDR1 SGHTA and CDR2 FQGNSA. The CDR3 contains 16 residues. DNA for the CDR3: TGTGCCAGCAGCTCATGGCGACTAGCGGGGGGCAATGAGCAGTTCTTC. Translation gives CASSSWRLAGGNEQFF.

This chain uses TRBV5-1 with TRBJ1-3, with D unresolved. This CDR3 comprises 17 residues. Germline V gene data show CDR1 as SGHRS and CDR2 as YFSETQ. Between the trimmed V and J ends, which lost 3 bases and 0 bases, there was a span of 16 bases. This chain's CDR3 is CASSSPEGPFSGNTIYF. The CDR3 nucleotides are TGCGCCAGCAGCTCCCCCGAAGGGCCTTTCTCTGGAAACACCATATATTTT.

The V gene is TRBV11-1, the J gene TRBJ1-2, with 11 positions matching TRBD1. The V gene end was trimmed by 4 bases and the J gene end by 5 bases; junction bases not matched to a gene: 3. The CDR3 covers 14 residues. Germline-derived CDR1 and CDR2 are SGHAT and FQDESV (reference sequence). The CDR3: CASSSGQGAYGYTF. The CDR3 coding sequence is TGTGCCAGCAGCTCCGGACAGGGGGCGTATGGCTACACCTTC. Drawing the rest from reference TRBV11-1 and TRBJ1-2, the complete variable domain is EAEVAQSPRYKITEKSQAVAFWCDPISGHATLYWYRQILGQGPELLVQFQDESVVDDSQLPKDRFSAERLKGVDSTLKIQPAELGDSAMYLCASSSGQGAYGYTFGSGTRLTVV.

The chain combines TRBV5-4 with TRBJ2-1; TRBD2 aligns across 8 bases. Germline loops: CDR1 SGHNT, CDR2 YYREEE (reference sequence). The CDR3 runs 14 residues. J was trimmed by 5 bases and V by 4 bases; bases with no gene match: 5. The CDR3 sequence is CASSRSGGNNEQFF. In nucleotides, the CDR3 is TGTGCCAGCAGCCGCAGCGGGGGTAACAATGAGCAGTTCTTC.

A few counts support this clonotype. This rearrangement joins TRBV10-3 to TRBJ2-7; 7 bases match TRBD1. The CDR3 has 14 residues. V was clipped by 5 bases and J by 2 bases; unmatched bases: 6. The V gene's germline CDR1 is ENHRY and CDR2 SYGVKD. The CDR3 sequence: CAISQTGAAYEQYF. CDR3 nucleotide sequence: TGTGCCATCAGTCAAACAGGGGCTGCCTACGAGCAGTACTTC.

The V and J genes are TRBV19 and TRBJ2-5; D is unresolved. This CDR3 is 13 amino acids long. V gave up 4 bases and J gave up 5 bases, with 11 bases separating them. Germline CDR1 is LNHDA and CDR2 is SQIVND (reference sequence). CDR3 sequence reads: CASSTGLRETQYF. The CDR3 bases are TGTGCCAGTAGTACGGGCCTCCGGGAGACCCAGTACTTC.

In this sample, this clonotype turned up many times. V and J are TRBV4-1 and TRBJ1-5; TRBD1 might be the D (6 bases). The V gene's germline CDR1 is MGHRA and CDR2 YSYEKL. CDR3 length equals 17 residues. The ends were cut back, 1 base at V and 3 bases at J, with 16 bases in the middle. The CDR3: CASSQVRGKGVNQPQHF. CDR3 coding DNA: TGCGCCAGCAGCCAAGTGCGGGGAAAGGGGGTCAATCAGCCCCAGCATTTT.

The rearrangement uses TRBV5-1 and TRBJ2-1, with 8 nucleotides matching TRBD1. Trimming cost V 6 bases and J 4 bases; bases outside gene matches: 6. There are 14 residues in the CDR3. The germline gives CDR1 SGHRS, CDR2 YFSETQ. CDR3 DNA: TGCGCCAGCACCCAGACAGGGGATTACAATGAGCAGTTCTTC. It is translated as CASTQTGDYNEQFF.

The sample holds many counts of this clonotype. This sequence joins TRBV12-3 or TRBV12-4 and TRBJ1-1, with a tentative D call TRBD1 (5 bases). Trimming shortened V by 7 bases and J by 2 bases, and 11 bases separated the two germline ends. This CDR3 is built from 13 residues. Here the CDR3 DNA reads TGTGCCAGCAACCCGACAGAAAACACTGAAGCTTTCTTT. Its translation is CASNPTENTEAFF.